There are a few counts of the clone carrying this TCR beta chain. The germline V and J ends were trimmed by 2 bases and 4 bases, with 11 bases remaining between them. The CDR3 runs 14 residues. Germline V gene data show CDR1 as MNHNS and CDR2 as SASEGT. This entry is derived from a study of blood T cell repertoires in COVID-19. About the research overall: From T cells, B-cell-depleted T cells, or PBMCs came the material, which was cDNA or gDNA.

Authors' processing steps: Nucleated cell counts were estimated from reference gene primer amplification. The method was immunoSEQ multiplex PCR; TCRdb's version includes in-frame clones alone and lacks a portion of them. Clone size and V and J calls were adopted from that table, with D and trimming inferred from the DNA. There are 150,000 to 200,000 clones in the sample; around 76% occur only once, and over 7.5% lies in the top ten. The source of this sequence is a woman in her 70s with acute or convalescent COVID-19. Sequenced sample: peripheral blood. This chain connects TRBV6-1 to TRBJ1-2; D might be TRBD1 (5 bases). The chain's CDR3 is CASSEQDSFYGYTF. The CDR3 DNA sequence: TGTGCCAGCAGTGAACAAGACAGTTTCTATGGCTACACCTTC.